This T cell receptor (beta chain) was captured by sequencing in a study of blood T cell repertoires in COVID-19 (TCRdb year 2020). In the study overall: Samples from collaborators originated in the United States, Italy and Spain and spanned both the acute and convalescent phases of COVID-19. The material from the prospective study consisted of cDNA or gDNA derived from T cells, B-cell-depleted T cells, or PBMCs. Subjects who had been exposed to COVID-19, were actively infected with it, or had recovered from it provided the deeply sampled blood TCRbeta repertoires that made up the dataset. The repertoires were made available in a free public database intended to serve as a resource for research on the immune response to SARS-CoV-2. Samples came from the ongoing ImmuneRACE study (first 160 participants) plus 1,254 subjects from 6 global collaborators. The sample metadata nearly always contained a de-identified subject ID, COVID-19 status, age in years and sex. Where available, HLA class I and class II types were taken from metadata supplied by the sample provider and were not determined by assay-based typing.

At one collaborating source in Seattle, patients were enrolled during active infection and were followed longitudinally through the course of disease. Each collaborating institution followed its own protocols to collect whole blood in K2EDTA tubes. For TCRbeta analysis, collaborators shipped samples as frozen whole blood, isolated PBMCs, or DNA extracted from either of those sample types. From its cysteine to its phenylalanine, the CDR3 spans 13 amino acids. Left in the record is the CDR3 DNA by itself, 39 bases read in frame from the first base. The germline V gene (reference sequence) yields LNHDA for CDR1 and SQIVND for CDR2. A distance of 5 bases separates the germline ends of V and J, which lose 3 bases and 0 bases respectively. For this clone: Its cognate antigen has yet to be identified. The sample holds no much larger clone one base away, and base qualities are not on file.

TCRbeta CDR3 regions were amplified from genomic DNA using the immunoSEQ Assay, a bias-controlled multiplex PCR. On the authors' methods: Nucleated cell counts per sample were estimated from amplification of reference gene primers within the assay. To quantify the absolute abundance of each unique TCRbeta CDR3 rearrangement, sequence reads were collapsed and filtered. For each sample, productive Simpson clonality was calculated as the square root of Simpson's diversity index across productive rearrangements. In TCRdb, the immuneACCESS table is reduced to in-frame sequences with V and J assigned. These tables do not hold every clone; where another copy was compared, an unresolved V gene accounts for under half, and the others remain unexplained. The DNA was the basis for D and trimming; V, J and clone size are from that table. In this sample the table shows hundreds of thousands of clones, about 88% of which occur a single time. The ten largest make up about 7% of the sample.

What the work shows at the level of the full study, not this receptor alone: The amount of clinical and demographic metadata varied by source and participant and was provided uncurated.

Specimen: peripheral blood. The receptor was derived from a woman in her seventies with COVID-19, enrolled during active disease. The V gene is TRBV19 and the J gene is TRBJ1-2; no D gene call is confident. The CDR3 protein: CASSIGSNYGYTF. The nucleotides read TGTGCCAGTAGTATCGGTTCTAACTATGGCTACACCTTC.